Sequencing of this T cell receptor beta chain was carried out in a study of T cell responses to AZD1222 COVID-19 vaccine. This clone was observed a handful of times. Antigen specificity is unknown. The CDR3 length is 14 residues. Per the germline V gene, CDR1 is MNHNY and CDR2 is SVGAGI (reference sequence). V lost 4 bases, J lost 4 bases, and 11 bases lay in between. Assay used: immunoSEQ multiplex PCR; TCRdb lists only in-frame clones, some missing. Of over 95,000 clones listed, 70% to 90% are singletons. Whole-study findings and limits: Spike was spanned by vaccine-associated CD4 TCRs, with dominance at 160-218 and 743-854. The study identified only five or six AZD1222 recipients as seropositive at baseline. White British donors predominated, females outnumbered males, and clonal diversity was possibly underestimated. The study found Spike-specific TCR breadth and depth rose after two AZD1222 doses.

The sample in question was peripheral blood, obtained on day 0 of AZD1222 vaccination. The gene calls are TRBV6-6 and TRBJ2-1; D remains unclear. This receptor was identified in an adult in good health. CDR3 sequence (DNA): TGTGCCAGCAGTTCCTCCCCCCAGTACAATGAGCAGTTCTTC. It encodes CASSSSPQYNEQFF.